What follows is one T cell receptor beta chain and its context. The antigen is undetermined. CDR3 length: 13 amino acids. V was shortened by 4 bases and J by 5 bases, with 9 bases between the two germline ends. Germline CDR1 and CDR2: SGHDN and FVKESK. This sample was taken from a study of OX40 agonist ivuxolimab in advanced cancers. Study details: Dose-escalation subjects each had hepatocellular carcinoma, melanoma, renal cell or head and neck cancer.

Study results and caveats: The average count of expanded clones was higher among CD8+ T cells than among CD4+.

Data came from immunoSEQ multiplex PCR; TCRdb stores just in-frame clones and leaves some out. The table has about 55,000 clones, roughly 86% seen once. This specimen was CD4+ or CD8+ T cells sorted from blood, taken in a trial of the OX40 agonist ivuxolimab. V is TRBV14 and J is TRBJ2-1, with unresolved D. The receptor comes from an adult with an advanced solid tumor such as melanoma, head and neck, liver or kidney cancer. CDR3 in DNA: TGTGCCAGCAGCCGTGGACGAAACAATGAGCAGTTCTTC. Its protein product is CASSRGRNNEQFF.